This TCR beta chain appears in the sequencing data of a study of identical twins. In this sample, this clonotype turned up many times. Its antigen is still unknown. This CDR3 is built from 15 residues. CDR1 is LGHDT, CDR2 YNNKEL, per germline (reference sequence). Unmatched junction bases numbered 6, after V lost 2 bases and J lost 6 bases. Study conclusions and caveats: Clonotypes of the beta chain that were abundant in cord blood carried fewer insertions (memory repertoires showed none). Zero-insertion findings could be partly confounded by invariant cells (MAIT and iNKT cells).

Unique molecular identifiers were present on the cDNA, and a universal primer site came from template switching. Each CDR3 protein is one row after TCRdb ran MiXCR on the 5' RACE reads. Here the sample spans about 250,000 distinct CDR3 sequences, over 12% being singletons. Healthy Caucasians alone served as donors. The source of this sequence is a woman in her late teens or twenties in good health. Sample: memory (CD45RO+) T cells sorted from blood. The rearrangement joins TRBV3-1 to TRBJ2-1, with TRBD1 matching 8 bases. In DNA form, the CDR3 reads TGTGCCAGCAGCCAACGCGACAGGGGATTCAATGAGCAGTTCTTC. Protein product: CASSQRDRGFNEQFF.